This TCR beta chain came from a study of OX40 agonist ivuxolimab in advanced cancers. Looking at the study overall: The costimulatory receptor OX40 (CD134) was targeted by ivuxolimab, a fully human IgG2 agonistic monoclonal antibody. In the dose-escalation cohort, around four fifths of patients were male, and the mean age was roughly 60 years with a range of roughly 23 to 79. Partial responses occurred in three dose-escalation patients: two with cutaneous melanoma and one with hepatocellular carcinoma. Of the roughly 52 dose-escalation patients, hepatocellular carcinoma was present in about 20, melanoma in approximately 15, renal cell carcinoma in 9 and head and neck cancer in 9. The paper covers the monotherapy dose-escalation part of the phase I ivuxolimab trial, which included N ≈ 57 patients. Patients were allowed to have had prior anti-PD-1, anti-PD-L1 or anti-CTLA-4 therapy, and roughly 40% of the dose-escalation patients had been treated with checkpoint inhibitors. Peripheral TCRbeta sequencing aimed to test whether ivuxolimab altered TCR sequence diversity and caused clonal T-cell expansion. Intravenous ivuxolimab was administered to patients every 2 weeks at six dose levels: 0.01, 0.1, 0.3, 1.5, 3 and 10 mg/kg.

Genomic DNA was isolated from the sorted cells so that the TCRbeta CDR3 region could be sequenced. The immunoSEQ Assay was used for sequencing of TCRbeta CDR3 regions. TCRdb retrieved this table from immuneACCESS and kept in-frame rearrangements only. Not all clones are present; in checked studies, unresolved V genes account for under half, and no reason is known for the remainder. In all, the sample holds under 80,000 clones, and about 88% of those were seen once. 2% to 2.5% of the sample is held by the ten biggest clonotypes. On this clone: The specificity of this receptor is unknown. No quality values exist for individual bases; no much larger clone is one base distant.

Taken from the germline V gene, the CDR1 and CDR2 loops are KGHSH and LQKENI. Trimming removed 1 base from V and 2 bases from J, leaving 8 bases between the germline ends. The CDR3 sequence holds 15 residues, the cysteine and phenylalanine included. Only the CDR3 part of the read is kept: 45 bases, read in frame from the first base. Study-wide findings and limitations: At doses of 0.1 to 3.0 mg/kg, clonal expansion of both CD4+ and CD8+ T cells in blood was seen between baseline and week 6. Antigen specificity was not determined for the clonally expanded peripheral T cells. After ivuxolimab, more expanded clones were found on average in CD8+ T cells than in CD4+ T cells. Low levels of normalized T-cell clonal expansion were also seen in some patients who did not respond. In partial responders in the 0.1-3.0 mg/kg groups, normalized peripheral clonal expansion was found to be among the lowest, especially among CD8+ T cells.

The trial excluded patients who had a history of autoimmune disease or who were on systemic immunosuppression. Peripheral blood for TCR sequencing was collected from all dose cohorts at baseline, on cycle 4 day 1, and on cycle 7 day 1. The samples were taken from a phase I, first-in-human, multicenter, open-label dose-escalation trial of ivuxolimab. Adults with locally advanced or metastatic melanoma, renal cell, hepatocellular, or head and neck squamous cell carcinoma were enrolled in the trial. Before TCR sequencing, CD4+ T cells and CD8+ T cells from peripheral blood were sorted into separate populations.

Rearrangement joined TRBV18 to TRBJ2-2; no D gene is confidently identified. This receptor was obtained from an adult with an advanced solid tumor such as melanoma, head and neck, liver or kidney cancer. Source: CD4+ or CD8+ T cells sorted from blood, taken in a trial of the OX40 agonist ivuxolimab. Here the CDR3 is given as CASSPRPTNTGELFF. In nucleotide form, the sequence is TGTGCCAGCTCACCACGACCCACAAACACCGGGGAGCTGTTTTTT.